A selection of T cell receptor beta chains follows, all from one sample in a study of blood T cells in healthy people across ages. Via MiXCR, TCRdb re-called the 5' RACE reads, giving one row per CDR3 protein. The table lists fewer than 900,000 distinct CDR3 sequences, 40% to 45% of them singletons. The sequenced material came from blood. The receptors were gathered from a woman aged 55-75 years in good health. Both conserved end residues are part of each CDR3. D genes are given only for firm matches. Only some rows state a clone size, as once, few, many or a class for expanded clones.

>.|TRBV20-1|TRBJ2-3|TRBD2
TGCAGTGCTAGCGATAGCGGGGTGGCAGATACGCAGTATTTT
CSASDSGVADTQYF
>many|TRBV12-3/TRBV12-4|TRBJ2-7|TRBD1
TGTGCCAGCAGTTACTCCGGGACAGGGGAATACGAGCAGTACTTC
CASSYSGTGEYEQYF
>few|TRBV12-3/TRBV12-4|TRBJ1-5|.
TGTGCCAGCAGTTATGGAGATCAGCCCCAGCATTTT
CASSYGDQPQHF
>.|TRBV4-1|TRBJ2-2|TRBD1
TGCGCCAGCAGCCAAAAAGAAACCGGGACAGGGTTTCGGGAGCTGTTTTTT
CASSQKETGTGFRELFF
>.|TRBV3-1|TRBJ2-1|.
TGTGCCAGCAGCCAAGGGCAGACCCTACAGTTCTTC
CASSQGQTLQFF
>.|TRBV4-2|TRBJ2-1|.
TGTGCCAGCAGCCAAGAGGTAGTCCTCAATGAGCAGTTCTTC
CASSQEVVLNEQFF
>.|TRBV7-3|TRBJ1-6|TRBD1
TGTGCCAGCAGCTTGACAGGGGAATGGAATTCACCCCTCCACTTT
CASSLTGEWNSPLHF
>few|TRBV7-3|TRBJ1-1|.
TGTGCCAGCAGCCTGACACCTTTGAACACTGAAGCTTTCTTT
CASSLTPLNTEAFF
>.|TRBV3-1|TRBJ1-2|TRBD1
TGTGCCAGCAGCCAATCCACAGGGGTTGATGGCTGCACCTTC
CASSQSTGVDGCTF
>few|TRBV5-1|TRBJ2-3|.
TGCGCCAGCAGCCCGGACGTTGGCACAGATACGCAGTATTTT
CASSPDVGTDTQYF
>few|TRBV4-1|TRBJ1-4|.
TGCGCCAGCAGCGAATCAGGTCCGGCTGGCAGACTTAATGAAAAACTGTTTTTT
CASSESGPAGRLNEKLFF
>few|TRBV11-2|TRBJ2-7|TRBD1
TGTGCCAGCAGCCTCTACTTGACAGGGGGAAGGGACGAGCAGTACTTC
CASSLYLTGGRDEQYF
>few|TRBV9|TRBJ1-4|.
TGTGCCAGCAGCGTAGCGATGCAGGGAGGTGAAAAACTGTTTTTT
CASSVAMQGGEKLFF
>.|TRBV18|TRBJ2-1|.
TGTGCCAGCTCAGCTACTAGCATCGCCTACAATGAGCAGTTCTTC
CASSATSIAYNEQFF
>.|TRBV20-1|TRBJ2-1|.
TGCAGTGCCAGCCACGGTACCTACAATGAGCAGTTCTTC
CSASHGTYNEQFF
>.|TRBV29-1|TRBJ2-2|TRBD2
TGCAGCGTTGAAGACCCGGGACTAGCGGGGGGGCCAGGCACCGGGGAGCTGTTTTTT
CSVEDPGLAGGPGTGELFF
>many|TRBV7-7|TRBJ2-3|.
TGTGCCAGCAGCTTAGACGGAGGGGGGGATACGCAGTATTTT
CASSLDGGGDTQYF
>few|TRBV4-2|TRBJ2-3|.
TGTGCCAGCAGCCACAATATCCCGGGGTTATCAGATACGCAGTATTTT
CASSHNIPGLSDTQYF
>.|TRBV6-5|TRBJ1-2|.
TGTGCCAGCAGTTACGCGAGGGGGGGTCGTGGCTACACCTTC
CASSYARGGRGYTF
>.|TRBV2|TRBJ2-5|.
TGTGCCAGCAGGGTAGCGGAGCAAGAGACCCAGTACTTC
CASRVAEQETQYF
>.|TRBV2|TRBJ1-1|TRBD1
TGTGCCAGCAGACGCGGACAGGGGAACACTGAAGCTTTCTTT
CASRRGQGNTEAFF
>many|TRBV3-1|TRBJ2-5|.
TGTGCCAGCAGCCAACAGCGGCCCCCTCAAGAGACCCAGTACTTC
CASSQQRPPQETQYF
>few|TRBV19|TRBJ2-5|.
TGTGCCAGTAGTTACTCAGGGCGGCCGGGGGAGACCCAGTACTTC
CASSYSGRPGETQYF
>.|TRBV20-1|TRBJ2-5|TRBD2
TGCAGTGCGGGGCGGGGGTACCAAGAGACCCAGTACTTC
CSAGRGYQETQYF
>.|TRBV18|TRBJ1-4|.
TGTGCCAGCCCACTCGGGACGGTGAATGAAAAACTGTTTTTT
CASPLGTVNEKLFF
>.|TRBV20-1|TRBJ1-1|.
TGCAGTGCTCGACCCGGCCAGGGGAACGCTGAAGCTTTCTTT
CSARPGQGNAEAFF
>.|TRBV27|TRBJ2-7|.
TGTGCCAGCAAGCAGGCAGACTCCTACGAGCAGTACTTC
CASKQADSYEQYF
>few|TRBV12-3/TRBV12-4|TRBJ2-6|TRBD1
TGTGCCAGCAGTTTCTTTCTTACTAGGGGACAGGGGGTTTCTGGGGCCAACGTCCTGACTTTC
CASSFFLTRGQGVSGANVLTF
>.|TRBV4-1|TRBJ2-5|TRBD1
TGCGCCAGCAGCCTCTCGGCCGGGACAGGGGTGTCCTACAAGCAGTACTTC
CASSLSAGTGVSYKQYF
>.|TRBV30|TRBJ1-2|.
TGTGCCTGGACCCGCCCTGGACAGACCTTTTCTTCCTATGGCTACACCTTC
CAWTRPGQTFSSYGYTF
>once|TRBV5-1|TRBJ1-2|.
TGCGCCAGCAGCTTGCCCCCTGACAGGAACAGACTCTATGGCTACACCTTC
CASSLPPDRNRLYGYTF
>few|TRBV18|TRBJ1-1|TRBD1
TGTGCCAGCTCACCCGGGACAGACACTGAAGCTTTCTTT
CASSPGTDTEAFF
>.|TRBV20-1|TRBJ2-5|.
TGCAGTGCTAGAGTGGCTCGAAAAGAGACCCAGTACTTC
CSARVARKETQYF
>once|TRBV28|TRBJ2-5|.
TGTGCCAGCAGTTCCCCCGTAGGGGTTCAGTACTTC
CASSSPVGVQYF
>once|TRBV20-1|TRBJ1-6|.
TGCAGTGCTAGACAGGAAGATTCACCCCTCCACTTT
CSARQEDSPLHF
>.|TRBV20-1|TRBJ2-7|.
TGCAGTGCTAGCCCGGGATTTTCCTACGAGCAGTACTTC
CSASPGFSYEQYF
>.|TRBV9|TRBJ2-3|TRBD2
TGTGCCAGCAGCGTAGATGCGGGAGGGACCCTTAACGGCACAGATACGCAGTATTTT
CASSVDAGGTLNGTDTQYF
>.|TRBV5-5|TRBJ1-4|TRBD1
TGTGCCAGCAGCCTGGATCCGGGACAGTCTAATGAAAAACTGTTTTTT
CASSLDPGQSNEKLFF
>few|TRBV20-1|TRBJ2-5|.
TGCAGTGCTAGAGACACAGACCAAGAGACCCAGTACTTC
CSARDTDQETQYF
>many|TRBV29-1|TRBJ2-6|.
TGCAGCGCTGAAGATCCCGGGACGGAAAACTCTGGGGCCAACGTCCTGACTTTC
CSAEDPGTENSGANVLTF
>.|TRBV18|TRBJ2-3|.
TGTGCCAGCTCACCACTTGAGGAAGATACGCAGTATTTT
CASSPLEEDTQYF
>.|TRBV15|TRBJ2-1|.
TGTGCCACCAGCAGAGATGCAGGGCCATACAATGAGCAGTTCTTC
CATSRDAGPYNEQFF